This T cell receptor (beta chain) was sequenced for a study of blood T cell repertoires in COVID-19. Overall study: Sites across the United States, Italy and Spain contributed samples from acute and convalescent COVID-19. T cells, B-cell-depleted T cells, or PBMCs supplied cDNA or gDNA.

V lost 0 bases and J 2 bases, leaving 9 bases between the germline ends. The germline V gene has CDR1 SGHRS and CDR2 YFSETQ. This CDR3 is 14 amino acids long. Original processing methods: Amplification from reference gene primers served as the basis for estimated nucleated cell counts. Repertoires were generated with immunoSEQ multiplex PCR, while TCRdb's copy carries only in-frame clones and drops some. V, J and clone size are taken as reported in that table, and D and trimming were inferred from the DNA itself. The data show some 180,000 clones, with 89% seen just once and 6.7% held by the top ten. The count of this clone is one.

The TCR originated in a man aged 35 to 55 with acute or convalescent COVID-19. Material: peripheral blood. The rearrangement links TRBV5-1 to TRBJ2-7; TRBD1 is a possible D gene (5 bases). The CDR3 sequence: CASSLADTTYEQYF. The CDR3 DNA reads TGCGCCAGCAGCTTGGCGGACACGACCTACGAGCAGTACTTC.